The 21 T cell receptor beta chains listed next were all sequenced from one sample in a study of T cells in localized non-small cell lung cancer. Measured with immunoSEQ multiplex PCR; TCRdb has only the in-frame clones, and not every one. The sample lists 75,000 to 95,000 clones; around 90% were seen once. This material consisted of peripheral blood, taken before any cancer treatment. Receptors originate from a man aged 40-75 years with stage I squamous cell lung carcinoma.

In DNA, the CDR3 is TGTGCCAGCAGCTTAACGATTGATACGCAGTATTTT. Residues: CASSLTIDTQYF. The chain is built from TRBV7-3 and TRBJ2-3; D unclear. The CDR3 consists of 12 residues. V was shortened by 0 bases and J by 6 bases, with 4 bases between the two germline ends. Germline assignment: CDR1 SGHTA and CDR2 FQGTGA.

J is TRBJ2-2 and V is TRBV11-3, with D hard to call. The CDR3 contains 14 residues. Trimming removed 4 bases at V and 8 bases at J, with 14 bases between. Germline V gene sequence: CDR1 SGHNT, CDR2 YENEEA. In nucleotides, the CDR3 is TGTGCCAGCAGCTCGCGTATGGATACGGGGGAGCTGTTTTTT. This encodes CASSSRMDTGELFF.

This chain joins TRBV9 and TRBJ2-6, with a possible D match to TRBD1 (5 bases). The V end was cut by 5 bases, the J end by 0 bases, with 9 bases between. The germline V gene has CDR1 SGDLS and CDR2 YYNGEE. The CDR3 is made up of 15 amino acids. CDR3 nucleotides: TGTGCCAGCAGTCTCAGGGACTCTGGGGCCAACGTCCTGACTTTC. Its translation is CASSLRDSGANVLTF.

The V and J genes are TRBV5-4 and TRBJ1-5; no firm D call. The CDR3 runs 13 residues. V was shortened by 4 bases and J by 6 bases, with 11 bases between the two germline ends. Germline V gene data show CDR1 as SGHNT and CDR2 as YYREEE (reference sequence). CDR3 DNA sequence: TGTGCCAGCAGCCTGGATACGACTCAGCCCCAGCATTTT. Amino acids: CASSLDTTQPQHF.

The genes are TRBV6-1 and TRBJ2-1, with D tentatively TRBD1 (5 bases). V lost 11 bases and J 10 bases, leaving 15 bases between the germline ends. Germline CDR1 is MNHNS and CDR2 is SASEGT. The CDR3 sequence is 11 residues long. CDR3 in DNA: TGTGCCGGGCGTTTCCAGGGAGAGCAGTTCTTC. Translating it yields CAGRFQGEQFF.

J is TRBJ2-6 and V is TRBV27; 7 nucleotides line up with TRBD1. The CDR3 extends over 16 amino acids. Germline V gene data show CDR1 as MNHEY and CDR2 as SMNVEV (reference sequence). V shed 6 bases, J shed 2 bases, and the junction held 7 bases outside the gene matches. The CDR3 DNA reads as TGTGCCAGCAGGCTTTCGACAGGGACTGGGGCCAACGTCCTGACTTTC. Protein: CASRLSTGTGANVLTF.

The chain uses TRBV6-1 and TRBJ1-2; no firm D call. The CDR3 spans 16 residues. Per germline, CDR1 MNHNS and CDR2 SASEGT. Trimming removed 4 bases from V and 0 bases from J, with 15 bases in between. The CDR3 loop reads CASSGAWVRANYGYTF. As DNA, the CDR3 is TGTGCCAGCAGTGGAGCGTGGGTGAGGGCTAACTATGGCTACACCTTC.

This clone appeared once. V is TRBV18 and J is TRBJ1-1; D may be TRBD1 (6 bases). The CDR3 length is 11 residues. V lost 11 bases, J lost 4 bases, and 11 bases lay in between. Germline V CDR1 and CDR2: KGHSH, LQKENI. The CDR3 loop is CAGVQGTEAFF. CDR3 nucleotides: TGTGCCGGGGTACAGGGCACTGAAGCTTTCTTT. Looking up the rest from reference TRBV18 and TRBJ1-1 gives the full variable domain: NAGVMQNPRHLVRRRGQEARLRCSPMKGHSHVYWYRQLPEEGLKFMVYLQKENIIDESGMPKERFSAEFPKEGPSILRIQQVVRGDSAAYFCAGVQGTEAFFGQGTRLTVV.

The chain employs TRBV10-3 and TRBJ2-7, with D possibly TRBD2 on 5 matching bases. The CDR3 totals 11 residues. Germline V gene data show CDR1 as ENHRY and CDR2 as SYGVKD. Trimming shortened V by 5 bases and J by 6 bases, and 8 bases separated the two germline ends. The chain's CDR3 is CAISSTIEQYF. CDR3 DNA: TGTGCCATCAGTTCGACTATCGAGCAGTACTTC.

This clone was counted a single time. This chain uses TRBV5-1 with TRBJ2-5, with TRBD1 as a possible D gene (8 bases). Deletions cut 3 bases from V and 5 bases from J, with 20 bases between. Germline V gene data show CDR1 as SGHRS and CDR2 as YFSETQ. This CDR3 region has 16 residues. CDR3 sequence: CASSSSGGRGLETQYF. CDR3 bases: TGCGCCAGCAGCTCGTCGGGAGGCAGGGGGCTGGAGACCCAGTACTTC.

V and J are TRBV7-3 and TRBJ2-2, with 11 bases fitting TRBD1. V lost 4 bases to trimming and J lost 5 bases; unmatched junction nucleotides: 6. Germline V lookup: CDR1 SGHTA, CDR2 FQGTGA. This CDR3 has 16 amino acids. In DNA, the CDR3 is TGTGCCAGCAGCTCCAGGACAGGGGGCCAAACCGGGGAGCTGTTTTTT. This encodes CASSSRTGGQTGELFF.

The CDR3 DNA sequence: TGTGCCAGCTCACCAGGAGCGAGTCGGGGTGAAAAACTGTTTTTT. Protein sequence: CASSPGASRGEKLFF. The chain carries TRBV18 and TRBJ1-4; D gene ambiguous. Germline assignment: CDR1 KGHSH and CDR2 LQKENI. The CDR3 runs 15 residues. V gave up 2 bases and J gave up 7 bases, with 14 bases separating them.

This chain links TRBV7-9 with TRBJ2-7, with 7 bases lining up with TRBD2. The CDR3 is 15 amino acids. Per the germline V gene, CDR1 is SEHNR and CDR2 is FQNEAQ (reference sequence). With V trimmed by 5 bases and J by 0 bases, 7 bases remained unmatched. Here the CDR3 reads CASSHTSESSYEQYF. The CDR3 bases are TGTGCCAGCAGCCACACTAGCGAAAGCTCCTACGAGCAGTACTTC.

The V gene is TRBV21-1, the J gene TRBJ2-7; TRBD2, the table's D call, was not compared with the DNA. TRBV21-1 is recorded as a pseudogene. The CDR3 contains 16 residues. The DNA of the CDR3 is TGTGCCAGCAGCAAATTGCGTAGCGGGGGTATCTACGAGCAGTACTTC. This codes for CASSKLRSGGIYEQYF.

The gene calls are TRBV6-5 and TRBJ1-5, with D possibly being TRBD1 (6 bases). Trimming left V 10 bases short and J 0 bases short, with 13 bases between. CDR3 size: 14 residues. CDR1 is MNHEY and CDR2 is SVGAGI in the germline V gene. CDR3 region: CATRGIPSNQPQHF. The CDR3 DNA is TGTGCCACCAGGGGTATACCTAGCAATCAGCCCCAGCATTTT.

This clone occurred a few times. The rearrangement links TRBV28 to TRBJ1-2; 7 positions agree with TRBD1. The CDR3 has 13 amino acids. Per the germline V gene, CDR1 is MDHEN and CDR2 is SYDVKM. J was trimmed by 8 bases and V by 5 bases; bases with no gene match: 8. The CDR3: CASSTLTGIGYTF. The DNA of the CDR3 is TGTGCCAGCAGTACCCTGACAGGGATAGGCTACACCTTC.

V and J are TRBV7-6 and TRBJ2-2; D may match TRBD1 or TRBD2 (6 bases each). The CDR3 runs to 16 residues. The germline gives CDR1 SGHVS, CDR2 FNYEAQ. Between the trimmed V and J ends, which lost 2 bases and 3 bases, there was a span of 13 bases. The CDR3 nucleotides are TGTGCCAGCAGCTTAACTGGGGGGCTGGACACCGGGGAGCTGTTTTTT. Translating gives CASSLTGGLDTGELFF. The whole variable domain, filled in from reference TRBV7-6 and TRBJ2-2, reads GAGVSQSPRYKVTKRGQDVALRCDPISGHVSLYWYRQALGQGPEFLTYFNYEAQQDKSGLPNDRFSAERPEGSISTLTIQRTEQRDSAMYRCASSLTGGLDTGELFFGEGSRLTVL.

The chain uses TRBV28 and TRBJ1-2; 10 bases map to TRBD1. This CDR3 has 16 amino acids. Germline lookup yields CDR1 MDHEN and CDR2 SYDVKM. J lost 2 bases, V lost 3 bases, and 6 bases had no gene match. The CDR3 protein is CASSLGGQGGNYGYTF. For the CDR3, the DNA is TGTGCCAGCAGTTTGGGTGGACAGGGGGGGAACTATGGCTACACCTTC.

The chain combines TRBV18 with TRBJ1-6, with D unresolved. V was cut by 3 bases and J by 4 bases, with 16 bases left in between. Germline V CDR1 and CDR2: KGHSH, LQKENI. CDR3 length: 17 residues. The CDR3: CASSPRPARSYNSPLHF. The CDR3 DNA sequence: TGTGCCAGCTCACCCCGCCCCGCCAGGTCATATAATTCACCCCTCCACTTT.

The chain recombines TRBV19 with TRBJ2-6; no firm D call. CDR1 and CDR2 (germline): LNHDA, SQIVND (reference sequence). This CDR3 spans 15 amino acids. V dropped 4 bases and J dropped 9 bases, with 16 bases sitting between them. This CDR3 reads CASSTDRSRVNVLTF. For the CDR3, the DNA is TGTGCCAGTAGTACGGACCGCAGTCGGGTCAACGTCCTGACTTTC.

The chain uses TRBV25-1 and TRBJ2-7; D is undetermined. CDR3 size: 11 residues. Germline CDR1 and CDR2: MGHDK and SYGVNS. Trimming cost V 8 bases and J 3 bases, with 8 bases left between them. In nucleotides, the CDR3 is TGTGCCAGCGGGTGGCTCTACGAGCAGTACTTC. It translates to CASGWLYEQYF.